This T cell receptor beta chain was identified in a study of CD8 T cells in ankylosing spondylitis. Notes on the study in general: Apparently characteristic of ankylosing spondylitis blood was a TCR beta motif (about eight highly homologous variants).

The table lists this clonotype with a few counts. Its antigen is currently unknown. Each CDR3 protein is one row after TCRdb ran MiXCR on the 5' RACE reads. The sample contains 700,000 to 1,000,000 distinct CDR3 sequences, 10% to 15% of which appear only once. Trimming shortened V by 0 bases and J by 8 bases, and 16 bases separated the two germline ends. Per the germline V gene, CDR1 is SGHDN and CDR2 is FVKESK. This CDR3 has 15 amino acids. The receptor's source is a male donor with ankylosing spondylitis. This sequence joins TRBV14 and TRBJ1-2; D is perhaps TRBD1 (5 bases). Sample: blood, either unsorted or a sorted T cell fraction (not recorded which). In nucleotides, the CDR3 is TGTGCCAGCAGCCAAGATCTGGCCGCAGGGCTCGGCTACACCTTC. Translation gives CASSQDLAAGLGYTF.